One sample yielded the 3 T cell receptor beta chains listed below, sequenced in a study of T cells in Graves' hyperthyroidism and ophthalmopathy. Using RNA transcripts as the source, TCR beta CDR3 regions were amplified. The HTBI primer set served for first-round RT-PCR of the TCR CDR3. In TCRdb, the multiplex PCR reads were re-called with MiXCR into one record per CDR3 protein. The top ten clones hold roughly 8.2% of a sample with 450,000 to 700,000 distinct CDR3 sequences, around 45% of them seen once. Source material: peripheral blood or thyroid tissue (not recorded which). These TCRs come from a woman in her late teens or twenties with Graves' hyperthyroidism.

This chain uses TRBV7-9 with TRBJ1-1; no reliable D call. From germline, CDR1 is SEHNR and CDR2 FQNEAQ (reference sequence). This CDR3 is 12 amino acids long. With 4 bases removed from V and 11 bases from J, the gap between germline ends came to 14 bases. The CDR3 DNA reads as TGTGCCAGCAGCTCTCCTCGGGGTGAGGCTTTCTTT. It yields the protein CASSSPRGEAFF.

In DNA, the CDR3 is TGTGCCAGCAGTTCCTATACGTCAGCAACTAATGAAAAACTGTTTTTT. As protein: CASSSYTSATNEKLFF. The V and J genes are TRBV6-6 and TRBJ1-4; D uncertain. Per the germline V gene, CDR1 is MNHNY and CDR2 is SVGAGI (reference sequence). This CDR3 has 16 amino acids. Between the trimmed V and J ends, which lost 4 bases and 0 bases, there was a span of 12 bases.

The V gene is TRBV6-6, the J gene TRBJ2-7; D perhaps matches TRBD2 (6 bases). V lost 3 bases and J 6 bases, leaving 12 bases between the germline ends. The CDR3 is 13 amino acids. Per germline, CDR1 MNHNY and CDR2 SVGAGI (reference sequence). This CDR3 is CASSYRTRGEQYF. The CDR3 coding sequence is TGTGCCAGCAGTTATCGGACGCGGGGCGAGCAGTACTTC.